This TCR beta chain was recovered during a study of PD-1 blockade in classical Hodgkin lymphoma. Method: immunoSEQ multiplex PCR; TCRdb's copy keeps in-frame clones and lacks some. The table lists just over 25,000 clones, over 75% of them singletons, with roughly 2.6% in the top ten. Germline CDR1 is SGHRS and CDR2 is YFSETQ. V lost 4 bases and J lost 2; bases outside the gene matches: 2. The CDR3 has 13 amino acids. With no exception, relapse followed autologous stem cell transplantation in all patients, and brentuximab vedotin exposure varied. The specimen was peripheral blood mononuclear cells (PBMCs), collected at baseline. This sequence originates from a human donor with classical Hodgkin lymphoma. The J gene is TRBJ1-2, the V gene TRBV5-1, with 7 bases lining up with TRBD1. The CDR3 protein is CASSPGQNYGYTF. In nucleotides, the CDR3 is TGCGCCAGCAGCCCGGGACAGAACTATGGCTACACCTTC.